Sequencing of this T cell receptor beta chain was carried out in a study of Ad26.COV2.S vaccination and SARS-CoV-2 variants listed by TCRdb under 2021. Describing the broader study: Donors in the vaccine arm were drawn from COV1001, a phase I-IIa trial of Ad26.COV2.S in healthy adults that was multicentre, randomized, double-blind and placebo-controlled. Trial participants were randomized into five groups of five, in which low-dose or high-dose Ad26.COV2.S was given once or twice, or placebo was given on both occasions. Investigators remained blinded to trial group allocation during experiments and outcome assessment. A total of approximately 32 samples were included in the TCR-sequenced set, comprising about 20 Ad26.COV2.S vaccine recipients, 5 placebo recipients and 8 SARS-CoV-2 convalescent individuals. Dosing of Ad26.COV2.S was intramuscular, at either 5x10^10 or 1x10^11 viral particles, delivered as one shot or as two shots spaced 56 days apart. TCRbeta repertoire sequencing served as the tool for gauging how specific and how broad the SARS-CoV-2-reactive T cell receptors were following Ad26.COV2.S vaccination. On the study overall, not on this receptor specifically: Vaccine and placebo recipients had comparable non-spike TCR breadth, which fits with the vaccine containing only spike. Spike-specific TCR breadth was higher in Ad26.COV2.S recipients than in placebo recipients (P = 0.0014). The study was not powered for comparison of responses between vaccine doses or regimens. The authors noted that the TCR breadth and depth analyses may have underestimated total T cell responses. Substantial breadth of spike-specific CD8+ and CD4+ T cell responses was reported after vaccination.

TCRbeta CDR3 regions were sequenced with the immunoSEQ Assay. After extraction, genomic DNA underwent amplification by bias-controlled multiplex PCR, followed by high-throughput sequencing. The study's own analysis went as follows. To quantify the absolute abundance of every unique TCRbeta CDR3 region, sequences were collapsed and filtered. T cell fraction was estimated by normalization of TCRbeta template counts to usable DNA, with usable DNA being measured through amplification of reference genes present in all nucleated cells. Repertoire TCRs were annotated as SARS-CoV-2-specific by exact matching of V gene, CDR3 amino acid sequence and J gene to a known reactive TCR set. The reference SARS-CoV-2 TCR set was obtained from MIRA and was filtered for enrichment in COVID-19-positive ImmuneCODE repertoires, whereby public or cross-reactive TCRs were removed. Drawing on the MIRA antigens, annotated TCRs were analysed further at the level of specific ORF or position within ORF. Breadth was defined as annotated unique rearrangements over total unique productive rearrangements; depth was the summed frequency of those rearrangements. TCR breadth was compared between groups using two-sided Wilcoxon rank-sum tests. TCRdb re-hosts the immuneACCESS table, in-frame sequences only. Its copies lack some clones; in the studies checked, an unresolved V gene accounts for under half of them, and the cause for the rest is not known. The V and J calls and clone size come from that table; D and trimming were worked out from the DNA. Present in this sample are about half a million clones, 70% to 90% of which were seen just once. About 1.5% of the sample is in the top ten clones.

For this chain, trimming is 0 bases at the V end and 5 bases at the J end, and the number of junction bases without a gene match is 5. The CDR3 has 15 amino acids, counting the end cysteine and phenylalanine. Solely the CDR3 DNA is kept, with 45 bases framed from the first base. CDR1 and CDR2, per the germline V gene, are SGDLS and YYNGEE. This clone was seen more than once but under ten times. Its recognized antigen is unknown. No qualities accompany the bases; no much larger clone lies one base away. Taken with the paper, the label for treatment or condition translates to: 15 to 20 received Ad26.COV2.S at low or high dose, single or two shots; roughly 5 received placebo; per-sample allocation not given. Repertoires of vaccine and placebo recipients were sequenced from samples collected on day 63 after the first injection. In Cohort 1b, around 25 adults aged 18-55 years were enrolled at a single site in Boston, USA, between 29 July and 7 August 2020. As a vaccine, Ad26.COV2.S was a replication-incompetent adenovirus type 26 vector that expressed a prefusion-stabilized SARS-CoV-2 spike protein derived from the original Wuhan strain.

The material was peripheral blood, obtained in a trial of Ad26.COV2.S vaccine versus placebo. The chain uses TRBV9 and TRBJ2-7; 10 bases in the middle match TRBD1. The sequence was collected from a person between 18 and 59 years old who received the Ad26.COV2.S COVID-19 vaccine or a placebo. The CDR3 protein is CASSVEGQGINEQYF. The nucleotide sequence is given as TGTGCCAGCAGCGTAGAGGGACAGGGGATCAACGAGCAGTACTTC.